This T cell receptor (beta chain) was sequenced in a study of T cell responses to AZD1222 COVID-19 vaccine. Using immunoSEQ multiplex PCR, the repertoire was profiled, and TCRdb retains in-frame clones only, with some absent. The profile shows 200,000 or so clones, roughly 93% of them singletons. Per germline, CDR1 MGHRA and CDR2 YSYEKL. The CDR3 extends over 18 amino acids. V shed 5 bases, J shed 1 base, and the junction held 8 bases outside the gene matches. The rearrangement uses TRBV4-1 and TRBJ2-1; 13 nucleotides match TRBD2. This sample comprised peripheral blood, obtained on day 0 of AZD1222 vaccination. This TCR came from an adult in good health. CDR3 sequence: CASSFGLAGVESYNEQFF. The CDR3 DNA reads as TGCGCCAGCAGCTTCGGACTAGCGGGGGTAGAGTCCTACAATGAGCAGTTCTTC.